The clone carrying this T cell receptor (beta chain) was seen a few times. Its specificity is unknown. TCRdb called the reads again in MiXCR, with one record for every CDR3 protein. The profile shows nearly 700,000 distinct CDR3 sequences, around a third of them singletons. The data are from a study of T cell repertoires in cytomegalovirus infection. For the study at large: Well-studied HLA-B-restricted epitopes and recently identified HLA-C-restricted epitopes of CMV were both used in the study. CMV infection plus the matching HLA type was flagged by public TCR beta signatures. Findings of the study overall: Of the TCR beta families, the public ones yielded a cumulative frequency that identified carriers of CMV plus the relevant HLA. In two of eight donors, the top clonotype was HLA-C-restricted CMV-specific.

The CDR3 runs to 14 residues. Germline CDR1 reads SGHTA; CDR2 reads FQGNSA. V lost 4 bases and J 4 bases, leaving 13 bases between the germline ends. This specimen was cultured PBMCs, taken from culture after CMV antigen stimulation. J is TRBJ1-1 and V is TRBV7-2, with unresolved D. The TCR comes from a human donor in good health (CMV status not recorded). Some clones in this sample may be carry-over from other donors' samples. The CDR3 is CASSWRAVGTEAFF. The CDR3, as DNA: TGTGCCAGCAGCTGGAGGGCGGTAGGCACTGAAGCTTTCTTT. The full variable domain, with the rest looked up from reference TRBV7-2 and TRBJ1-1, is GAGVSQSPSNKVTEKGKDVELRCDPISGHTALYWYRQSLGQGLEFLIYFQGNSAPDKSGLPSDRFSAERTGGSVSTLTIQRTQQEDSAVYLCASSWRAVGTEAFFGQGTRLTVV.